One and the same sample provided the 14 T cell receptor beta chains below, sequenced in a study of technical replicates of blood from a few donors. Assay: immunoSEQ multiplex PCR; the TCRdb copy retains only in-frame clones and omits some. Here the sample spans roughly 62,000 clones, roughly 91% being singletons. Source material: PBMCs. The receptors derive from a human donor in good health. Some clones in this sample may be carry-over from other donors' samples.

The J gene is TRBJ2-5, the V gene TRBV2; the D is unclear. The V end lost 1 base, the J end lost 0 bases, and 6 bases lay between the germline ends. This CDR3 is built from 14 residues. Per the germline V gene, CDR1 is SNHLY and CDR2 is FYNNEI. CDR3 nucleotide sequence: TGTGCCAGCAGTGAAGGTCGGGACCAAGAGACCCAGTACTTC. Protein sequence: CASSEGRDQETQYF. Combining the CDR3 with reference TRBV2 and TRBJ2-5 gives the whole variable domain EPEVTQTPSHQVTQMGQEVILRCVPISNHLYFYWYRQILGQKVEFLVSFYNNEISEKSEIFDDQFSVERPDGSNFTLKIRSTKLEDSAMYFCASSEGRDQETQYFGPGTRLLVL.

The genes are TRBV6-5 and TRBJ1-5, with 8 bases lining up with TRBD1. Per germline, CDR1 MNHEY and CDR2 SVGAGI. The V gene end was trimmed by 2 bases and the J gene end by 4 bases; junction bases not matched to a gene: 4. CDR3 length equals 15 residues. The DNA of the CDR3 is TGTGCCAGCAGTTACACAGGGGGAGGAAATCAGCCCCAGCATTTT. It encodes CASSYTGGGNQPQHF.

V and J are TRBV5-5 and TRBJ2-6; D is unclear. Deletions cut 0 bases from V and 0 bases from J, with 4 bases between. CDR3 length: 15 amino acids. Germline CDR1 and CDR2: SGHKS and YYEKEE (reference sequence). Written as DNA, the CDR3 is TGTGCCAGCAGCTTGGCCAGCTCTGGGGCCAACGTCCTGACTTTC. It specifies CASSLASSGANVLTF.

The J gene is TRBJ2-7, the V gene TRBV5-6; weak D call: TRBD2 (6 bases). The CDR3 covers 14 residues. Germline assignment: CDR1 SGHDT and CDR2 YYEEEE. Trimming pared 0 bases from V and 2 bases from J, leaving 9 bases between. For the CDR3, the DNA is TGTGCCAGCAGCTTGGCACTAGCAACCTACGAGCAGTACTTC. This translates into CASSLALATYEQYF.

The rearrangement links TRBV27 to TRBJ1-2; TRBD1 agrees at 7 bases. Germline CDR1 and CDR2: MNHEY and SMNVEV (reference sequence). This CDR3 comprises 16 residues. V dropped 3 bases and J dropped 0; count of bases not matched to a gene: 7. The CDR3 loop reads CASSLGQRPSNYGYTF. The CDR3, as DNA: TGTGCCAGCAGTTTGGGACAGCGACCTTCTAACTATGGCTACACCTTC.

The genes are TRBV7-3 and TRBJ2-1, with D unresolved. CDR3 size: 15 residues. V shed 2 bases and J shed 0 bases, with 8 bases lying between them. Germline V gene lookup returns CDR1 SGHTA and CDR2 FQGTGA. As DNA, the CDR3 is TGTGCCAGCAGCTTAGCCCTCGGCTCCTACAATGAGCAGTTCTTC. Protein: CASSLALGSYNEQFF.

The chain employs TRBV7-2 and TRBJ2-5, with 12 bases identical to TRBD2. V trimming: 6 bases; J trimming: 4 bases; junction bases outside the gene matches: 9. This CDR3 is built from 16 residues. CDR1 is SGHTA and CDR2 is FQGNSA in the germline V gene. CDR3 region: CASSYASGGAGETQYF. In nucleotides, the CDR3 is TGTGCCAGCAGTTATGCTAGCGGGGGGGCAGGAGAGACCCAGTACTTC.

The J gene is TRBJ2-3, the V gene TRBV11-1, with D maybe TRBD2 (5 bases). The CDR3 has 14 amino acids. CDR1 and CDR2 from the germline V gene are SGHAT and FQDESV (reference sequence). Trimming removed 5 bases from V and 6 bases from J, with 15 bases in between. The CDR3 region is CASSHRTEGDTQYF. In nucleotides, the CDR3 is TGTGCCAGCAGCCACCGGACCGAGGGCGATACGCAGTATTTT.

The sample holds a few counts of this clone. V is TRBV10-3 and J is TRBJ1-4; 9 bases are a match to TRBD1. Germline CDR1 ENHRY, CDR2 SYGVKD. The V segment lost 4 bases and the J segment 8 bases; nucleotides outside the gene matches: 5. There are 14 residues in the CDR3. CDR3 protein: CAISATTGGEKLFF. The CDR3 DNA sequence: TGTGCCATCAGTGCAACGACAGGGGGAGAAAAACTGTTTTTT.

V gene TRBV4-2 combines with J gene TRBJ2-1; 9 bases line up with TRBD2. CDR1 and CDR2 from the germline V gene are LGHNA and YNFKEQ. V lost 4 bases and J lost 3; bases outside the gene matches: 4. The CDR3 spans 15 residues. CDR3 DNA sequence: TGTGCCAGCAGCCGCGGTAGCGGGAGCTACAATGAGCAGTTCTTC. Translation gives CASSRGSGSYNEQFF.

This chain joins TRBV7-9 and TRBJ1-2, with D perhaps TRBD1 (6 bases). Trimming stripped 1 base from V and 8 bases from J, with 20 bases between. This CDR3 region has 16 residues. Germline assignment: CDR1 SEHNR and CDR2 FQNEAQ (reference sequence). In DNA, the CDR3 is TGTGCCAGCAGCTTAGGATCTGGGACATCCCTCGGCGGCTACACCTTC. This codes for CASSLGSGTSLGGYTF.

CDR3 loop: CASSCPRQGIQPQHF. The CDR3 nucleotides are TGCGCCAGCAGCTGCCCTAGACAGGGGATTCAGCCCCAGCATTTT. The chain is built from TRBV5-1 and TRBJ1-5; TRBD1 matches 8 bases. J gave up 6 bases and V 3 bases, and 8 bases lay outside the gene matches. CDR3 length: 15 residues. Germline V gene sequence: CDR1 SGHRS, CDR2 YFSETQ.

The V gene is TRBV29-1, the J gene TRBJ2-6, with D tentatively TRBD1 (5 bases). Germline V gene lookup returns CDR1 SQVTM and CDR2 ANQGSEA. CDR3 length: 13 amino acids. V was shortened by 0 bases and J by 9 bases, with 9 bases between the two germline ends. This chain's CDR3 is CSVEDQGYNVLTF. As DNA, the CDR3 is TGCAGCGTTGAAGATCAGGGTTACAACGTCCTGACTTTC. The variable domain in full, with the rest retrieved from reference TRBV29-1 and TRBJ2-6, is SAVISQKPSRDICQRGTSLTIQCQVDSQVTMMFWYRQQPGQSLTLIATANQGSEATYESGFVIDKFPISRPNLTFSTLTVSNMSPEDSSIYLCSVEDQGYNVLTFGAGSRLTVL.

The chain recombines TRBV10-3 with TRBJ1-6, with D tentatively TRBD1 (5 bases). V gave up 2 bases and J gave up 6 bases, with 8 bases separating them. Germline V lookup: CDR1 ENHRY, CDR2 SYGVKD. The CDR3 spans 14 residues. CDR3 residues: CAISEQGFNSPLHF. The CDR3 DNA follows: TGTGCCATCAGTGAGCAGGGATTTAATTCACCCCTCCACTTT.